One and the same sample provided the 28 T cell receptor beta chains below, sequenced in a study of shared clonotypes between healthy human individuals. Profiled with immunoSEQ multiplex PCR; TCRdb holds only in-frame clones, not every one. This sample has some 510,000 clones, with 70% to 80% found just once. Sequencing was done on a sample of PBMCs. The receptors were sampled from a woman between 40 and 55 years old in good health. Some clones in this sample may be carry-over from other donors' samples.

This chain joins TRBV7-2 and TRBJ2-5; TRBD1 agrees at 7 bases. Germline loops: CDR1 SGHTA, CDR2 FQGNSA. The J segment lost 1 base and the V segment lost 4 bases, leaving 3 bases of the junction unmatched. The CDR3 has 14 amino acids. The CDR3 coding sequence is TGTGCCAGCAGCTCTGACAGGGCCCAAGAGACCCAGTACTTC. Translation gives CASSSDRAQETQYF.

This chain links TRBV5-1 with TRBJ2-2, with 7 bases aligning to TRBD2. Trimming cost V 4 bases and J 0 bases; bases outside gene matches: 3. The CDR3 has 15 amino acids. Germline-derived CDR1 and CDR2 are SGHRS and YFSETQ. The CDR3 loop reads CASSTLAANTGELFF. The CDR3 coding sequence is TGCGCCAGCAGCACCCTAGCGGCGAACACCGGGGAGCTGTTTTTT.

The rearrangement uses TRBV19 and TRBJ2-7; D unresolved. Germline V gene lookup returns CDR1 LNHDA and CDR2 SQIVND (reference sequence). The CDR3 spans 15 residues. The V and J ends lost 3 bases and 0 bases respectively, with 12 bases between them. CDR3: CASSMRQASSYEQYF. The DNA of the CDR3 is TGTGCCAGTAGTATGCGCCAGGCCAGCTCCTACGAGCAGTACTTC. Complete variable domain (other parts from reference TRBV19 and TRBJ2-7): DGGITQSPKYLFRKEGQNVTLSCEQNLNHDAMYWYRQDPGQGLRLIYYSQIVNDFQKGDIAEGYSVSREKKESFPLTVTSAQKNPTAFYLCASSMRQASSYEQYFGPGTRLTVT.

J is TRBJ2-7 and V is TRBV27; no firm D call. V lost 2 bases, J lost 2 bases, and 7 bases lay in between. Germline values: CDR1 MNHEY, CDR2 SMNVEV (reference sequence). The CDR3 length is 13 residues. CDR3 nucleotides: TGTGCCAGCAGTTTACCTGGGACCTACGAGCAGTACTTC. Its translation: CASSLPGTYEQYF.

The chain employs TRBV30 and TRBJ2-1; the D is unclear. This CDR3 is 14 amino acids long. Germline CDR1 GTSNPN, CDR2 SVGIG (reference sequence). The V end was cut by 4 bases, the J end by 0 bases, with 10 bases between. CDR3 DNA: TGTGCCTGGACGGAGACCCGCTCCTACAATGAGCAGTTCTTC. It is translated as CAWTETRSYNEQFF.

The chain links TRBV2 to TRBJ2-7, with 8 bases fitting TRBD1. The CDR3 has 14 residues. V lost 8 bases, J lost 3 bases, and 9 bases stayed unmatched. The germline CDR1 and CDR2 sequences are SNHLY and FYNNEI. CDR3 DNA: TGTGCCAGCTCAATCGGCAGGGGGCTCTACGAGCAGTACTTC. This translates into CASSIGRGLYEQYF.

This rearrangement joins TRBV5-6 to TRBJ1-1, with 8 nucleotides matching TRBD1. This CDR3 has 13 amino acids. Germline V gives CDR1 SGHDT, CDR2 YYEEEE. V dropped 0 bases and J dropped 12; count of bases not matched to a gene: 7. The CDR3 reads CASSLGDRGGSFF. DNA of the CDR3: TGTGCCAGCAGCTTGGGCGACAGGGGAGGCTCTTTCTTT. Filled out from reference TRBV5-6 and TRBJ1-1, the complete variable domain reads DAGVTQSPTHLIKTRGQQVTLRCSPKSGHDTVSWYQQALGQGPQFIFQYYEEEERQRGNFPDRFSGHQFPNYSSELNVNALLLGDSALYLCASSLGDRGGSFFGQGTRLTVV.

The chain couples TRBV7-2 to TRBJ2-2, with no clear D. Germline V lookup: CDR1 SGHTA, CDR2 FQGNSA. The CDR3 is made up of 13 amino acids. The V and J ends lost 4 bases and 6 bases respectively, with 9 bases between them. Here the CDR3 DNA reads TGTGCCAGCAGCTCCACGGGCCCCGGGGAGCTGTTTTTT. Translation: CASSSTGPGELFF.

The chain uses TRBV19 and TRBJ2-4, with TRBD1 matching over 10 bases. The V and J ends lost 5 bases and 6 bases, in that order; junction bases with no gene match: 4. Germline V gives CDR1 LNHDA, CDR2 SQIVND (reference sequence). CDR3 size: 14 residues. This CDR3 is CASSPGTGVNIQYF. DNA for the CDR3: TGTGCCAGTAGTCCTGGGACAGGGGTAAACATTCAGTACTTC.

This rearrangement joins TRBV19 to TRBJ2-7; TRBD2 matches at 14 bases. The CDR3 consists of 17 residues. Per germline, CDR1 LNHDA and CDR2 SQIVND (reference sequence). V was clipped by 0 bases and J by 5 bases; unmatched bases: 6. For the CDR3, the DNA is TGTGCCAGTAGTATAGATTCGGGGACTAGCGGGAGCAACGAGCAGTACTTC. Amino acids: CASSIDSGTSGSNEQYF.

In DNA, the CDR3 is TGTGCCAGCAGCCGTACTCAAAATAGCGGGAGAGGTACCGGGGAGCTGTTTTTT. Protein: CASSRTQNSGRGTGELFF. The rearrangement uses TRBV7-3 and TRBJ2-2; TRBD2 matches 9 bases. After removal of 5 bases from V and 5 bases from J, the junction contained 15 bases not matched to a gene. Germline V CDR1 and CDR2: SGHTA, FQGTGA. This CDR3 has 18 residues.

V is TRBV10-3 and J is TRBJ2-2, with 9 bases fitting TRBD2. The CDR3 sequence is 18 residues long. With V trimmed by 4 bases and J by 1 base, 10 bases remained unmatched. Germline CDR1 ENHRY, CDR2 SYGVKD. CDR3 amino acids: CAISGSWREGRNTGELFF. CDR3 DNA: TGTGCCATCAGTGGTTCATGGCGGGAGGGCAGGAACACCGGGGAGCTGTTTTTT.

The chain carries TRBV9 and TRBJ1-1; D perhaps matches TRBD1 (5 bases). The CDR3 runs 15 residues. Germline assignment: CDR1 SGDLS and CDR2 YYNGEE. V lost 2 bases and J lost 3, with 14 bases in between. CDR3 sequence: CASSVRPVGDTEAFF. Written as DNA, the CDR3 is TGTGCCAGCAGCGTCCGGCCCGTGGGGGACACTGAAGCTTTCTTT.

The sample holds one count of this clone. This chain uses TRBV12-2 with TRBJ2-7; the D call in the table, TRBD2, was not verified against the DNA. TRBV12-2 is given as a pseudogene. This CDR3 is built from 16 residues. The CDR3 DNA reads as TGTGCAAGTCGCTTATCTCTGGAGGGAGGGCCCGACGAGCAGTACTTC. The encoded protein is CASRLSLEGGPDEQYF.

The rearrangement uses TRBV14 and TRBJ1-4, with D possibly TRBD1 on 6 matching bases. Germline CDR1 reads SGHDN; CDR2 reads FVKESK. There are 15 residues in the CDR3. V gave up 1 base and J gave up 4 bases, with 10 bases separating them. The CDR3 nucleotides read TGTGCCAGCAGCCAAGGGACAGCCGTTAATGAAAAACTGTTTTTT. Residues: CASSQGTAVNEKLFF.

This chain connects TRBV11-2 to TRBJ2-5; 8 bases line up with TRBD2. With 7 bases clipped from V and 4 bases from J, the junction kept 8 bases outside the gene matches. The CDR3 extends over 14 amino acids. The germline gives CDR1 SGHAT, CDR2 FQNNGV. As DNA, the CDR3 is TGTGCCAGCAACTCCCGCGGGAGGTCAGAGACCCAGTACTTC. This encodes CASNSRGRSETQYF.

A word on this clone: Germline and junction disagree at one end, which may indicate a read error. The chain employs TRBV7-2 and TRBJ1-2; tentatively, D is TRBD1 (6 bases). The CDR3 totals 14 residues. Germline CDR1 reads SGHTA; CDR2 reads FQGNSA. CDR3 nucleotides: TGTGCCAGCAGCTTAGCGCGAGCAGGGGATGGCCACACCTTC. It translates to CASSLARAGDGHTF.

CDR3 sequence reads: CASSGSGSYNEQFF. In nucleotides, the CDR3 is TGTGCCAGCAGTGGCTCCGGGTCCTACAATGAGCAGTTCTTC. This rearrangement joins TRBV2 to TRBJ2-1; D call uncertain. V was trimmed by 4 bases and J by 1 base, leaving 8 bases between them. Germline CDR1 and CDR2: SNHLY and FYNNEI. This CDR3 has 14 amino acids.

This clone was seen more than once but under ten times. The CDR3 spells CASSLGFANTGELFF. DNA for the CDR3: TGCGCCAGCAGCCTAGGGTTCGCGAACACCGGGGAGCTGTTTTTT. J is TRBJ2-2 and V is TRBV5-1; D uncertain. Germline V gene data show CDR1 as SGHRS and CDR2 as YFSETQ. The CDR3 runs 15 residues. V was clipped by 4 bases and J by 0 bases, with 10 bases between them.

This clone was picked up a small number of times. The chain joins TRBV27 to TRBJ1-5, with a tentative D call TRBD1 (5 bases). V shed 0 bases and J shed 7 bases, with 22 bases lying between them. The CDR3 is 18 residues long. Germline V lookup: CDR1 MNHEY, CDR2 SMNVEV (reference sequence). The CDR3 coding sequence is TGTGCCAGCAGTTTATCGGTTATGGAGGGTAAGAGGGGCCAGCCCCAGCATTTT. Encoded protein: CASSLSVMEGKRGQPQHF.

V gene TRBV4-1 combines with J gene TRBJ1-5; D possibly corresponds to TRBD1 (6 bases). The CDR3 runs 16 residues. Germline V gene sequence: CDR1 MGHRA, CDR2 YSYEKL. Trimming took off 1 base at V and 1 base at J, with 11 bases between the two ends. The chain's CDR3 is CASSQVGGPSNQPQHF. The CDR3 coding sequence is TGCGCCAGCAGCCAAGTAGGGGGACCAAGCAATCAGCCCCAGCATTTT.

This clone has a count of ten or more. The gene calls are TRBV6-5 and TRBJ2-3; a weak D match, TRBD2 (6 bases). The CDR3 contains 14 residues. CDR1 is MNHEY, CDR2 SVGAGI, per germline. Trimming took 5 bases from V and 0 from J, leaving 9 bases between them. CDR3 amino acids: CASSLGGSTDTQYF. CDR3 in DNA: TGTGCCAGCAGTCTCGGGGGAAGCACAGATACGCAGTATTTT.

This chain links TRBV7-9 with TRBJ2-5; 7 bases align to TRBD1. The V and J ends lost 5 bases and 5 bases, in that order; junction bases with no gene match: 8. This CDR3 has 14 residues. Germline CDR1 is SEHNR and CDR2 is FQNEAQ (reference sequence). The CDR3, as DNA: TGTGCCAGCAGCAGAAGACAGGGCTGGGAGACCCAGTACTTC. Protein sequence: CASSRRQGWETQYF. Combining the CDR3 with reference TRBV7-9 and TRBJ2-5 gives the whole variable domain DTGVSQNPRHKITKRGQNVTFRCDPISEHNRLYWYRQTLGQGPEFLTYFQNEAQLEKSRLLSDRFSAERPKGSFSTLEIQRTEQGDSAMYLCASSRRQGWETQYFGPGTRLLVL.

The J gene is TRBJ1-1, the V gene TRBV10-2; D perhaps matches TRBD1 (5 bases). Trimming took off 7 bases at V and 4 bases at J, with 10 bases between the two ends. The CDR3 contains 12 residues. Germline CDR1 WSHSY, CDR2 SAAADI. The CDR3: CASKTGTTEAFF. Here the CDR3 DNA reads TGCGCCAGCAAAACCGGGACCACTGAAGCTTTCTTT.

The CDR3, as DNA: TGTGCCAGCAGCCCCACGGACAGGGGACGAGCCAACGTCCTGACTTTC. The encoded protein is CASSPTDRGRANVLTF. V gene TRBV7-8 combines with J gene TRBJ2-6; 9 bases agree with TRBD1. Germline CDR1 and CDR2: SGHVS and FQNEAQ. This CDR3 contains 16 residues. V gave up 5 bases and J gave up 7 bases; unmatched junction bases: 9.

The V call is TRBV5-1, the J call TRBJ1-2, with D possibly matching TRBD1 (5 bases). This CDR3 spans 14 amino acids. Trimming pared 0 bases from V and 2 bases from J, leaving 8 bases between. Germline loops: CDR1 SGHRS, CDR2 YFSETQ. The CDR3 DNA follows: TGCGCCAGCAGCTTGGACAGGTCGAACTATGGCTACACCTTC. Translation: CASSLDRSNYGYTF.

The chain recombines TRBV7-3 with TRBJ2-3; 7 nucleotides line up with TRBD2. The V gene's germline CDR1 is SGHTA and CDR2 FQGTGA. Trimming took 5 bases from V and 1 from J; bases not matched to a gene: 9. This CDR3 has 16 amino acids. The CDR3 loop reads CASSQGRAGGTDTQYF. The CDR3 coding sequence is TGTGCCAGCAGCCAAGGAAGGGCGGGAGGCACAGATACGCAGTATTTT.

The chain carries TRBV27 and TRBJ1-1, with D possibly TRBD1 on 5 matching bases. The V and J ends lost 5 bases and 1 base respectively, with 11 bases between them. The CDR3 runs to 14 residues. Germline V gene lookup returns CDR1 MNHEY and CDR2 SMNVEV (reference sequence). The CDR3 nucleotides are TGTGCCAGCAGTGAACAGGACGCGAACACTGAAGCTTTCTTT. Encoded protein: CASSEQDANTEAFF.